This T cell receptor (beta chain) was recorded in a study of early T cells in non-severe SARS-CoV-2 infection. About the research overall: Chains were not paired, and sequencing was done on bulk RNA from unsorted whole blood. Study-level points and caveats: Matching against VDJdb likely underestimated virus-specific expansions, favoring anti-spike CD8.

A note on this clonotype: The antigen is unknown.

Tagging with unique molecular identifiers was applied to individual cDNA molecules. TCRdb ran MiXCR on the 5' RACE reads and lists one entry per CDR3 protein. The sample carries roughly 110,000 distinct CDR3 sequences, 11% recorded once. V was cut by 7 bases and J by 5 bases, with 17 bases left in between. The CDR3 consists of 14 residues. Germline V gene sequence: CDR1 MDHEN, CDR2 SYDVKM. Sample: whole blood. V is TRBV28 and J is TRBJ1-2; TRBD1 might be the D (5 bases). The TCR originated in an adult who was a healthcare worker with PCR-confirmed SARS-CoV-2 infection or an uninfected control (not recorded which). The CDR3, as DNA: TGTGCCAGCACGTCTCCCCGGGGGGGATATGGCTACACCTTC. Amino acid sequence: CASTSPRGGYGYTF.